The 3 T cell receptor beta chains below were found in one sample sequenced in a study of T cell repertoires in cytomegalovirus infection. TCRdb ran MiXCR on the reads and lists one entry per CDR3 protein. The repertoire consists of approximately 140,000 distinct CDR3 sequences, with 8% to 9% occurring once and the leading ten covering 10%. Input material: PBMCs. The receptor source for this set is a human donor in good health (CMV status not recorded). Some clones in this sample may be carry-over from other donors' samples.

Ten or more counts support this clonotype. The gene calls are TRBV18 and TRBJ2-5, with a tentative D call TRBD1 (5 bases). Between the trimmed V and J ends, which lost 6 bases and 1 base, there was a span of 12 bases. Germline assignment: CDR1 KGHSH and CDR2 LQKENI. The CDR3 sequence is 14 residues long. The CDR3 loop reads CASSPDSFQETQYF. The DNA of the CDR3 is TGTGCCAGCTCGCCCGACAGTTTCCAAGAGACCCAGTACTTC.

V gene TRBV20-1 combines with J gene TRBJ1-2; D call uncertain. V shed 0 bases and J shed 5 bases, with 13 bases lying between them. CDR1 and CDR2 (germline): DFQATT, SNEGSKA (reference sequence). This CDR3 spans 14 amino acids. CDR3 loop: CSAREDGRGYGYTF. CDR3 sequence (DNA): TGCAGTGCTAGAGAGGACGGGAGAGGTTATGGCTACACCTTC.

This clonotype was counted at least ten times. CDR3: CASSPPGLEAFF. The CDR3 DNA sequence: TGTGCCAGCAGCCCCCCGGGGCTTGAAGCTTTCTTT. This sequence joins TRBV11-2 and TRBJ1-1; the D gene is possibly TRBD1 (5 bases). V was trimmed by 5 bases and J by 7 bases, leaving 11 bases between them. The CDR3 covers 12 residues. CDR1 and CDR2 (germline): SGHAT, FQNNGV.